These 14 T cell receptor beta chains were sequenced from one sample in a study of vaccination and CD4 T cells after COVID-19. Antigens of these TCRs are unknown. Sample time point: late sampling 161 to 241 days after vaccination in three convalescent patients. The treatment: roughly ten-day PBMC culture with coronavirus spike peptide pools or control peptides (ViraFEST assay). The Oncomine TCR Beta short-read assay was applied to DNA of cultured CD4+ T cells. One entry per CDR3 protein, called by TCRdb with MiXCR from the PCR reads. The sample consists of approximately 25,000 distinct CDR3 sequences, 25% to 30% of them appearing once. The sample was CD4+ T cells from blood, cultured in vitro, taken about 7 months after SARS-CoV-2 vaccination. Receptors were obtained from a human donor who had recovered from COVID-19.

CDR3 sequence: CASKLDAWNTEAFF. CDR3 bases: TGTGCCAGCAAGCTGGACGCCTGGAACACTGAAGCTTTCTTT. This chain joins TRBV6-2 or TRBV6-3 and TRBJ1-1; no definite D call. Germline CDR1 MNHEY, CDR2 SVGEGT. The V and J ends lost 7 bases and 1 base respectively, with 13 bases between them. The CDR3 has 14 residues.

Remarks on this clonotype: The DNA is left out, because the CDR3 cannot be placed on it with certainty; the CDR3 is given as TCRdb lists it. The chain joins TRBV28 to TRBJ2-3; the table calls TRBD1, which could not be checked here. The CDR3 length is 23 residues, termini included. CDR1 MDHEN and CDR2 SYDVKM come from the germline V gene. CDR3 in amino acids: CASSLSGYNDEQYFGPGTDTQYF.

CDR3 nucleotide sequence: TGTGCCAGCAGTGACCCAAGGACAGCCTCTGGAAACACCATATATTTT. It is translated as CASSDPRTASGNTIYF. The chain carries TRBV6-1 and TRBJ1-3, with a weak D call TRBD1 (6 bases). CDR3 length: 16 residues. Germline CDR1 and CDR2: MNHNS and SASEGT. Trimming left V 3 bases short and J 0 bases short, with 12 bases between.

The gene calls are TRBV15 and TRBJ1-6; possibly TRBD1 for D (6 bases). The germline V gene encodes CDR1 LNHNV and CDR2 YYDKDF (reference sequence). The CDR3 extends over 15 amino acids. V was pared by 0 bases and J by 10 bases, with 13 bases between. CDR3 coding DNA: TGTGCCACCAGCAGAGATCCGGGGCAGGGGTCACCCCTCCACTTT. As protein: CATSRDPGQGSPLHF.

This clonotype was picked up a small number of times. J is TRBJ1-1 and V is TRBV20-1; 7 bases align to TRBD1. This CDR3 has 14 amino acids. CDR1 is DFQATT, CDR2 SNEGSKA, per germline (reference sequence). Trimming removed 1 base from V and 6 bases from J; junction bases left unmatched: 8. In DNA, the CDR3 is TGCAGTGCTAGAGCCGGCGCAGGGGGGTCTGAAGCTTTCTTT. The encoded protein is CSARAGAGGSEAFF.

The V call is TRBV29-1, the J call TRBJ1-1; D unresolved. The V gene lost 6 bases and the J gene lost 1 base, with 12 bases spanning the gap. CDR1 SQVTM and CDR2 ANQGSEA come from the germline V gene. The CDR3 spans 13 residues. Here the CDR3 reads CSVLFQENTEAFF. DNA for the CDR3: TGCAGCGTGCTTTTTCAGGAGAACACTGAAGCTTTCTTT.

The genes are TRBV15 and TRBJ1-5; no clear D gene. Germline V gene lookup returns CDR1 LNHNV and CDR2 YYDKDF (reference sequence). The CDR3 length is 14 residues. V was cut by 3 bases and J by 8 bases, with 14 bases left in between. The CDR3 reads CATSSTLASEPQHF. As DNA, the CDR3 is TGTGCCACCAGCAGCACACTTGCATCTGAGCCCCAGCATTTT.

This clonotype was picked up a small number of times. CDR3 in DNA: TGCAGTGCTAGAGATATCGGCTTAGATGGCGGGGAGCTGTTTTTT. It codes for CSARDIGLDGGELFF. V is TRBV20-1 and J is TRBJ2-2; D is unclear. The CDR3 runs 15 residues. Germline V CDR1 and CDR2: DFQATT, SNEGSKA (reference sequence). V was pared by 0 bases and J by 7 bases, with 15 bases between.

There are a few counts of this clonotype. V is TRBV6-1 and J is TRBJ2-7, with 11 bases that match TRBD2. The CDR3 is 16 residues long. Germline V gives CDR1 MNHNS, CDR2 SASEGT. The trim removed 7 bases at V and 0 bases at J, leaving 8 bases unmatched. The CDR3 loop is CASTPGLAVSSYEQYF. The DNA of the CDR3 is TGTGCCAGCACTCCGGGACTAGCGGTGAGCTCCTACGAGCAGTACTTC.

J is TRBJ2-4 and V is TRBV20-1; D may be TRBD1 or TRBD2 (5 bases each). V was shortened by 7 bases and J by 9 bases, with 22 bases between the two germline ends. The CDR3 runs 14 residues. Germline V gives CDR1 DFQATT, CDR2 SNEGSKA (reference sequence). CDR3 residues: CSVHPIRDDGIQYF. The CDR3 coding sequence is TGCAGTGTTCACCCCATCCGGGACGACGGCATTCAGTACTTC.

This clonotype was observed a few times. The chain uses TRBV27 and TRBJ2-6, with D unresolved. V was cut by 1 base and J by 0 bases, with 13 bases left in between. The CDR3 covers 18 residues. Germline V gene sequence: CDR1 MNHEY, CDR2 SMNVEV (reference sequence). The chain's CDR3 is CASSLFAVPFSGANVLTF. CDR3 nucleotides: TGTGCCAGCAGTTTATTCGCAGTCCCGTTCTCTGGGGCCAACGTCCTGACTTTC. The full variable domain, rest sourced from reference TRBV27 and TRBJ2-6, is EAQVTQNPRYLITVTGKKLTVTCSQNMNHEYMSWYRQDPGLGLRQIYYSMNVEVTDKGDVPEGYKVSRKEKRNFPLILESPSPNQTSLYFCASSLFAVPFSGANVLTFGAGSRLTVL.

The gene calls are TRBV27 and TRBJ2-2, with D unclear. This CDR3 contains 14 residues. Germline assignment: CDR1 MNHEY and CDR2 SMNVEV (reference sequence). V was clipped by 5 bases and J by 2 bases, with 9 bases between them. The CDR3 region has the DNA TGTGCCAGCAGTATGCTGCCTAACACCGGGGAGCTGTTTTTT. It encodes CASSMLPNTGELFF.

This clonotype has just one count. V usage is TRBV11-3 and J usage is TRBJ2-1; D possibly matches TRBD1 or TRBD2 (5 bases each). The CDR3 is made up of 15 amino acids. V lost 5 bases and J lost 0, with 11 bases in between. CDR1 and CDR2 from the germline V gene are SGHNT and YENEEA. CDR3 region: CASSRGTASYNEQFF. The CDR3 region has the DNA TGTGCCAGCAGCCGTGGGACGGCCTCCTACAATGAGCAGTTCTTC.

This clonotype was seen more than once but under ten times. The chain recombines TRBV19 with TRBJ1-2; 9 bases line up with TRBD1. Germline V gives CDR1 LNHDA, CDR2 SQIVND (reference sequence). The trim removed 6 bases at V and 0 bases at J, leaving 5 bases unmatched. The CDR3 covers 15 residues. The chain's CDR3 is CASRDRGTANYGYTF. In DNA, the CDR3 is TGTGCCAGTAGAGACAGGGGGACAGCTAACTATGGCTACACCTTC.